This TCR beta chain was sequenced in a study of blood T cell repertoires in COVID-19. Clones were read by immunoSEQ multiplex PCR, and TCRdb kept only the in-frame ones, dropping some. There are some 180,000 clones in the sample; around 83% occur only once, and 6% to 6.5% lies in the top ten. In germline, CDR1 is SNHLY, CDR2 FYNNEI. The CDR3 runs 15 residues. Between the trimmed V and J ends, which lost 6 bases and 1 base, there was a span of 12 bases. Participants' own reports of clinical history determined their cohort assignment. This clone was recorded once. Sequencing was done on a sample of PBMCs or T cells enriched from blood (not recorded which). The TCR originated in a middle-aged man who had recovered from COVID-19. This rearrangement joins TRBV2 to TRBJ2-2; the D gene is possibly TRBD1 (5 bases). For the CDR3, the DNA is TGTGCCAGCAGGACAGTCTCGAAGAACACCGGGGAGCTGTTTTTT. This translates into CASRTVSKNTGELFF. Looking up the rest from reference TRBV2 and TRBJ2-2 gives the full variable domain: EPEVTQTPSHQVTQMGQEVILRCVPISNHLYFYWYRQILGQKVEFLVSFYNNEISEKSEIFDDQFSVERPDGSNFTLKIRSTKLEDSAMYFCASRTVSKNTGELFFGEGSRLTVL.